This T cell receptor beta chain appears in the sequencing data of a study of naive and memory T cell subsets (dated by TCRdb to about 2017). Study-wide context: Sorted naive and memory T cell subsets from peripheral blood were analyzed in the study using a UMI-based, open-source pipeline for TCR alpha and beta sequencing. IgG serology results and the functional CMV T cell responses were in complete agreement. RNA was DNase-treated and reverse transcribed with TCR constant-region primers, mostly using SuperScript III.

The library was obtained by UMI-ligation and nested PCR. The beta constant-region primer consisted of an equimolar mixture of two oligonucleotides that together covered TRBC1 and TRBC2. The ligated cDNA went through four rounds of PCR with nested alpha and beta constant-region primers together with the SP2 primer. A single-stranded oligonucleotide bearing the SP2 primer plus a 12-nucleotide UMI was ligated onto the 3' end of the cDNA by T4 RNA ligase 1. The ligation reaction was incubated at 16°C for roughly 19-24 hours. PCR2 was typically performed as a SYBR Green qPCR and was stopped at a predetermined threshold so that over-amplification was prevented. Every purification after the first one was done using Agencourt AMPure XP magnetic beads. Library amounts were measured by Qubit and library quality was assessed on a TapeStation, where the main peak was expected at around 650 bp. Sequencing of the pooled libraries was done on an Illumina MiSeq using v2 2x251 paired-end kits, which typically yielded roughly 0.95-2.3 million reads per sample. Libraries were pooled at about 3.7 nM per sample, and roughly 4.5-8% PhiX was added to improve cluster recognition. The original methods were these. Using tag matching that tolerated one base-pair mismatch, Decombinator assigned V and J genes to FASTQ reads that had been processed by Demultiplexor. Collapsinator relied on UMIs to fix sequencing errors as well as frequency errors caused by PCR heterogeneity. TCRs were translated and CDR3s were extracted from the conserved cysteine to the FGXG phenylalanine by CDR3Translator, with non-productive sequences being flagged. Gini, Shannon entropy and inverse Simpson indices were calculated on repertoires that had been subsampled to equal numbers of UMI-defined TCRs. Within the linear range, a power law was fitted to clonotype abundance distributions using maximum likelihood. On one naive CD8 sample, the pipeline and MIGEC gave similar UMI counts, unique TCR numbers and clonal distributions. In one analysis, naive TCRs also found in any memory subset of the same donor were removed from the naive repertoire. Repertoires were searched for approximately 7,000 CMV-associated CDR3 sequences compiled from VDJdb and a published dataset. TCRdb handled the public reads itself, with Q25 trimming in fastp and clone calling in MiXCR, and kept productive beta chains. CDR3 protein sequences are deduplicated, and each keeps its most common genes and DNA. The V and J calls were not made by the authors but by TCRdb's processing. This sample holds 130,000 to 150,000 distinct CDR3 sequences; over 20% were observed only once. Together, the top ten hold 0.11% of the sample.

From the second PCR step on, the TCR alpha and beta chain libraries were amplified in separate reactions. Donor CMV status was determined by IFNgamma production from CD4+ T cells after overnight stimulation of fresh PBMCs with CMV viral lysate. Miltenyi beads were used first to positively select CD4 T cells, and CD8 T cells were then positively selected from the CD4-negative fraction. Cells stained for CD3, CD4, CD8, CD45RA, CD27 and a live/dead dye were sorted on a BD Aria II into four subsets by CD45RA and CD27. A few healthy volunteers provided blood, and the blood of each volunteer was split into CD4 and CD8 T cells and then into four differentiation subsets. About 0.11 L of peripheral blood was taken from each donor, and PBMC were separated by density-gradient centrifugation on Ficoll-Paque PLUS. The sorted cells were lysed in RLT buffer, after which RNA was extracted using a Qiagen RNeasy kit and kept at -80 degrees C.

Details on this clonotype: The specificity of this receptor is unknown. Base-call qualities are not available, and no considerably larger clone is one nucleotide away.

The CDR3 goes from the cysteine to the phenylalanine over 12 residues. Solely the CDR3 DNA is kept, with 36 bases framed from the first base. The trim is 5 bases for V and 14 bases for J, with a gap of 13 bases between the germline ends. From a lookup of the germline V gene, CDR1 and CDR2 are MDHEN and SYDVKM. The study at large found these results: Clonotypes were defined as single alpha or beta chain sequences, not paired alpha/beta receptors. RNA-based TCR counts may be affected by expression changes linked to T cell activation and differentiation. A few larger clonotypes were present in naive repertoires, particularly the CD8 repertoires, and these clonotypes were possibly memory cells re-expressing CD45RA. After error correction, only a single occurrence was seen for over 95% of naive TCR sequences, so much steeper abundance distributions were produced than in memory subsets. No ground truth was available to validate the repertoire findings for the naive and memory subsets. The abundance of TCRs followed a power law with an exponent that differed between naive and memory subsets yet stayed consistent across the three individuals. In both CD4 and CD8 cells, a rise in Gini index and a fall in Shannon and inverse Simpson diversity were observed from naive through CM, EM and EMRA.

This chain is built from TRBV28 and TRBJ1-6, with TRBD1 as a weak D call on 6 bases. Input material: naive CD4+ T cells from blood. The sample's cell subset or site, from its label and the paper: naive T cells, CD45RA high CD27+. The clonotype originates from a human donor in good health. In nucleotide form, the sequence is TGTGCCAGCAGTCTACAGGGAGAAGCCCTCCACTTT. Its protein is CASSLQGEALHF.